This T cell receptor (beta chain) was obtained from a study of T cell responses to AZD1222 COVID-19 vaccine. Produced via immunoSEQ multiplex PCR; TCRdb's table is partial and in-frame only. The data contain about 100,000 clones, about 89% of them singletons. The CDR3 contains 16 residues. V lost 4 bases and J lost 3; bases outside the gene matches: 7. Germline CDR1 SGHNT, CDR2 YENEEA. The chain employs TRBV11-3 and TRBJ2-3, with 10 bases matching TRBD2. The TCR sequence derives from an adult in good health. This sample comprised peripheral blood, obtained on day 0 of AZD1222 vaccination. The CDR3 sequence: CASSSPGLARTDTQYF. CDR3 nucleotide sequence: TGTGCCAGCAGCTCGCCGGGACTAGCGCGTACAGATACGCAGTATTTT.